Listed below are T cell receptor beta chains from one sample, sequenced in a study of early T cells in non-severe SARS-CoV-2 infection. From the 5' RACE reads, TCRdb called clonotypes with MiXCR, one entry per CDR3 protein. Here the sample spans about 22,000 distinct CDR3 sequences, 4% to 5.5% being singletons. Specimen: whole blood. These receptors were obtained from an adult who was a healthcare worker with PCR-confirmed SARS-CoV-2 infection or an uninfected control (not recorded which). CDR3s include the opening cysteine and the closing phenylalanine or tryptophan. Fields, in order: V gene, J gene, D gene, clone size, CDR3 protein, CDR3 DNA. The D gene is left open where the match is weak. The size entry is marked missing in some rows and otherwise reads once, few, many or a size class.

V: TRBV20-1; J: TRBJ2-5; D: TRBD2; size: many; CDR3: CSATDRTSGRPETQYF; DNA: TGCAGTGCCACTGACCGGACTAGCGGGAGGCCTGAGACCCAGTACTTC
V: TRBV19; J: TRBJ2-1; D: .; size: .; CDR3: CASRVGPPSNEQFF; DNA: TGTGCCAGTAGGGTAGGGCCACCAAGCAATGAGCAGTTCTTC
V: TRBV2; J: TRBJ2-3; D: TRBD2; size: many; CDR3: CALSGAGGRPDTQYF; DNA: TGTGCCCTCTCAGGGGCGGGAGGCCGTCCAGATACGCAGTATTTT
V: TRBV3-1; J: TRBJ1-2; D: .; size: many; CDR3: CASSHRPGDYGYTF; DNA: TGTGCCAGCAGCCACCGGCCCGGGGACTATGGCTACACCTTC
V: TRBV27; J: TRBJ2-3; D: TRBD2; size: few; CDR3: CASSSPGTSGRNTQYF; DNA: TGTGCCAGCAGTTCCCCCGGGACTAGCGGGAGAAATACGCAGTATTTT
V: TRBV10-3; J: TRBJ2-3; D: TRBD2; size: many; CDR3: CAIEREGTDTQYF; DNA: TGTGCCATAGAGCGGGAGGGCACAGATACGCAGTATTTT
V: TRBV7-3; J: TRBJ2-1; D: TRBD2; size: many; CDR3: CASSVRLAGRNEQFF; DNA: TGTGCCAGCAGCGTACGACTAGCGGGACGGAATGAGCAGTTCTTC
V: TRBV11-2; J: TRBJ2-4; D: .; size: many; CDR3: CASSLESKGIQYF; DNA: TGTGCCAGCAGCTTGGAGAGCAAGGGCATTCAGTACTTC
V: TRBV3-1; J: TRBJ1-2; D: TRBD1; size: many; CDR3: CASSQGTGDYGYTF; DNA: TGTGCCAGCAGCCAAGGGACAGGGGACTATGGCTACACCTTC
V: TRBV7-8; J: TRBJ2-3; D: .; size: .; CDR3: CASSSSAVTDTQYF; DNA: TGTGCCAGCAGCTCCTCCGCTGTCACAGATACGCAGTATTTT
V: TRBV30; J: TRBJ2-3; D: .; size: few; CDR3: CAWNYGDTQYF; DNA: TGTGCCTGGAATTATGGAGATACGCAGTATTTT
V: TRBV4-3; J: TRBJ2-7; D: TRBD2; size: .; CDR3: CASSQAPSGSLYEQYF; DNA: TGCGCCAGCAGCCAAGCTCCTAGCGGGAGTTTGTACGAGCAGTACTTC
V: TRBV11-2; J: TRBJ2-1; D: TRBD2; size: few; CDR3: CASSSTSGMGEQFF; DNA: TGTGCCAGCAGCTCCACTAGCGGGATGGGGGAGCAGTTCTTC
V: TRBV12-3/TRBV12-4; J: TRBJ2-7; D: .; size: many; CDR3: CASRAGSYEQYF; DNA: TGTGCCAGCAGGGCCGGGAGCTACGAGCAGTACTTC
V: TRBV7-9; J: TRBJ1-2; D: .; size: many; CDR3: CASSVITTANYGYTF; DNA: TGTGCCAGCAGCGTCATTACCACGGCTAACTATGGCTACACCTTC
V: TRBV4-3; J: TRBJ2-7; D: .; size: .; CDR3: CASSQDWSTGEQYF; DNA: TGCGCCAGCAGCCAAGATTGGTCGACGGGGGAGCAGTACTTC
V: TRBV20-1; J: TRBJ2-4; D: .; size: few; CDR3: CSASAEELAKNIQYF; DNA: TGCAGTGCTAGCGCGGAGGAGCTAGCCAAAAACATTCAGTACTTC
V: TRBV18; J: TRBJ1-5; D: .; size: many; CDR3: CASSKGVAQPQHF; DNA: TGTGCCAGCTCAAAAGGAGTCGCTCAGCCCCAGCATTTT
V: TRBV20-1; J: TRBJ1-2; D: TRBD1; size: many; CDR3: CSDPRVGTGEDYGYTF; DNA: TGCAGTGACCCCCGGGTAGGGACAGGGGAGGACTATGGCTACACCTTC
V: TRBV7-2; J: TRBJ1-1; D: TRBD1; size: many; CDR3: CASRENRGGTEAFF; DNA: TGTGCCAGCAGGGAAAACAGGGGGGGCACTGAAGCTTTCTTT
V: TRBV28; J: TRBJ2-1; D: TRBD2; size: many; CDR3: CASSRDAPGGDNEQFF; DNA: TGTGCCAGCAGCAGGGATGCCCCGGGAGGGGACAATGAGCAGTTCTTC
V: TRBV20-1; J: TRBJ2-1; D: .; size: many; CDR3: CSARDTGLHEQFF; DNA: TGCAGTGCTAGAGATACGGGGCTGCATGAGCAGTTCTTC
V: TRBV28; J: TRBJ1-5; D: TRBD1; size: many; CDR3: CASTRAGQGGQPQHF; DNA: TGTGCCAGCACCCGGGCTGGACAGGGGGGTCAGCCCCAGCATTTT
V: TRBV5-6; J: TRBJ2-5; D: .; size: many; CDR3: CASSRELQETQYF; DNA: TGTGCCAGCAGTAGGGAGCTCCAAGAGACCCAGTACTTC
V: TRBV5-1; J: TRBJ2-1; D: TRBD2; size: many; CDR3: CASSLEGLGSSEQFF; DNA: TGCGCCAGCAGCTTGGAGGGACTAGGGTCCAGTGAGCAGTTCTTC
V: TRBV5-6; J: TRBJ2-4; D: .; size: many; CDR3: CASSFRGPLPKNIQYF; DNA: TGTGCCAGCAGCTTCCGGGGGCCCCTTCCCAAAAACATTCAGTACTTC
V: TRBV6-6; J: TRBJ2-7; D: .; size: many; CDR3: CASGYGASSYEQYF; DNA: TGTGCCAGCGGATATGGGGCCTCGTCCTACGAGCAGTACTTC
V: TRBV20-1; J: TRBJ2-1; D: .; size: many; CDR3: CSASTSLGRREQFF; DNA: TGCAGTGCTAGTACTTCATTAGGGAGGAGGGAGCAGTTCTTC
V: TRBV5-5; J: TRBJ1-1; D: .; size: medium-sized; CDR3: CASSLAAKGAEAFF; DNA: TGTGCCAGCAGCTTGGCGGCAAAAGGGGCTGAAGCTTTCTTT
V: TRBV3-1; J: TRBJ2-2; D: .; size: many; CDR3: CASSPRAVTTGELFF; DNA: TGTGCCAGCAGCCCACGGGCCGTTACAACCGGGGAGCTGTTTTTT
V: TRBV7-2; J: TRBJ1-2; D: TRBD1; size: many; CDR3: CASSQKTGGNYGYTF; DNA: TGTGCCAGCAGCCAAAAGACAGGGGGTAACTATGGCTACACCTTC
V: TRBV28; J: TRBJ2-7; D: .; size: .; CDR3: CASSLFHAQAYEQYF; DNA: TGTGCCAGCAGTCTATTTCATGCACAGGCCTACGAGCAGTACTTC
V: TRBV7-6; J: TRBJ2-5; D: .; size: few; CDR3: CASSLRWSRIGQGGETQYF; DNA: TGTGCCAGCAGCTTACGGTGGAGCCGAATCGGACAGGGAGGGGAGACCCAGTACTTC
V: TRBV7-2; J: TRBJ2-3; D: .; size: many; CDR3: CASSGLGGGSTDTQYF; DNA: TGTGCCAGCAGCGGGTTGGGAGGGGGAAGCACAGATACGCAGTATTTT
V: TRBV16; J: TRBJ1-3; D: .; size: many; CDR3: CASSGHVDTIYF; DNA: TGTGCCAGCAGTGGGCATGTGGACACCATATATTTT
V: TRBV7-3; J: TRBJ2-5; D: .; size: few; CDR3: CASSPGGAGETQYF; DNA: TGTGCCAGCAGCCCGGGGGGCGCGGGAGAGACCCAGTACTTC
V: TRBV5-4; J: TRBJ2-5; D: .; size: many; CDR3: CASSFGTKETQYF; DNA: TGTGCCAGCAGCTTCGGGACGAAAGAGACCCAGTACTTC
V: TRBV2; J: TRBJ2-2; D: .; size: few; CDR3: CASILGTRTGELFF; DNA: TGTGCCAGCATCTTAGGGACTCGCACCGGGGAGCTGTTTTTT
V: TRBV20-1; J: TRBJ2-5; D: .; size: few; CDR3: CSARDLYSQETQYF; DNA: TGCAGTGCTAGAGATCTCTACAGTCAAGAGACCCAGTACTTC
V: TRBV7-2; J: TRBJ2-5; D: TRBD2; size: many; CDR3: CASSSWTSGRAGETQYF; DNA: TGTGCCAGCAGCTCATGGACTAGCGGGAGGGCAGGGGAGACCCAGTACTTC
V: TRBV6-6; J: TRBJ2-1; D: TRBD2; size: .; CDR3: CASALRGGTTEQFF; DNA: TGTGCCAGCGCCCTCCGGGGGGGGACGACGGAGCAGTTCTTC
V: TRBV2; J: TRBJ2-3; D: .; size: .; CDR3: CASSEGGGGDTQYF; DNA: TGTGCCAGCAGTGAAGGGGGAGGTGGGGATACGCAGTATTTT
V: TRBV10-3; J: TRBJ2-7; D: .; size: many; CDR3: CAIKGTDTYEQYF; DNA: TGTGCCATCAAGGGGACCGATACCTACGAGCAGTACTTC
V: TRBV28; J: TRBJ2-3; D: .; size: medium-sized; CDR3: CASSLGGSTDTQYF; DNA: TGTGCCAGCAGTTTAGGGGGGAGCACAGATACGCAGTATTTT
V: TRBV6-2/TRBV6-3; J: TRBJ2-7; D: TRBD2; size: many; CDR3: CASSYSPGSGDLYEQYF; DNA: TGTGCCAGCAGTTACTCCCCGGGTAGCGGGGATCTCTACGAGCAGTACTTC
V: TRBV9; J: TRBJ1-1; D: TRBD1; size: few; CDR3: CASSPRDRVFDRGTEAFF; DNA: TGTGCCAGCAGCCCGCGGGACAGGGTCTTCGATAGGGGCACTGAAGCTTTCTTT
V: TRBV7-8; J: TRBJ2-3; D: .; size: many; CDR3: CASSLRRDGADTQYF; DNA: TGTGCCAGCAGCTTAAGGCGGGACGGCGCAGATACGCAGTATTTT
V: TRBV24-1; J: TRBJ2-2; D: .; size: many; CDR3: CAGDSNTGELFF; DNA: TGTGCCGGAGACTCTAACACCGGGGAGCTGTTTTTT
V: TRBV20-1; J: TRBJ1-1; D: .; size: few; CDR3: CSAKGAGPGNTEAFF; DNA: TGCAGTGCTAAAGGCGCGGGGCCCGGGAACACTGAAGCTTTCTTT
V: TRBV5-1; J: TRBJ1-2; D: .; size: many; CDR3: CASSLEQLYGYTF; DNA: TGCGCCAGCAGCTTGGAACAGCTCTATGGCTACACCTTC
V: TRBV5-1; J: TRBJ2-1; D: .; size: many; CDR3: CASSSVGDEQFF; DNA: TGCGCCAGCAGCTCAGTGGGGGATGAGCAGTTCTTC
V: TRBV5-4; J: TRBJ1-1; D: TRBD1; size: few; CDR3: CASSSPTGATTEAFF; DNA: TGTGCCAGCAGCTCGCCGACAGGGGCGACCACTGAAGCTTTCTTT
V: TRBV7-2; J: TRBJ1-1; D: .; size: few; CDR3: CASSLLPGLTKTEAFF; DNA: TGTGCCAGCAGCTTACTTCCGGGACTGACTAAGACTGAAGCTTTCTTT
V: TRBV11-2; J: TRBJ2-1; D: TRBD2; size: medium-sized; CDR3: CASSLEPGLAEQFF; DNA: TGTGCCAGCAGCTTAGAGCCGGGACTAGCGGAGCAGTTCTTC
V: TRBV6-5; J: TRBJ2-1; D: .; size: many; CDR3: CASSRTSSGRNEQFF; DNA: TGTGCCAGCAGCCGCACTAGTTCGGGGAGGAATGAGCAGTTCTTC
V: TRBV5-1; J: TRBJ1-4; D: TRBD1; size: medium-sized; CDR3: CASSSRTGGSEKLFF; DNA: TGCGCCAGCAGCTCTCGGACAGGGGGAAGTGAAAAACTGTTTTTT
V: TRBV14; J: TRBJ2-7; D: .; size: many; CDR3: CASSQNRVNEQYF; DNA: TGTGCCAGCAGCCAAAACAGGGTAAACGAGCAGTACTTC
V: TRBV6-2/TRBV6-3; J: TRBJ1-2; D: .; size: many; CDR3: CASSYSGGRGFYYGYTF; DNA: TGTGCCAGCAGTTACTCCGGTGGACGGGGATTCTACTATGGCTACACCTTC
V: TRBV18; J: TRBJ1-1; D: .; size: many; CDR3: CASSPKSGTTEAFF; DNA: TGTGCCAGCTCACCCAAATCAGGGACCACTGAAGCTTTCTTT
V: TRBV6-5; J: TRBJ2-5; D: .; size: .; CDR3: CASSYWRVQNYQETQYF; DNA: TGTGCCAGCAGTTACTGGAGGGTACAGAACTATCAAGAGACCCAGTACTTC